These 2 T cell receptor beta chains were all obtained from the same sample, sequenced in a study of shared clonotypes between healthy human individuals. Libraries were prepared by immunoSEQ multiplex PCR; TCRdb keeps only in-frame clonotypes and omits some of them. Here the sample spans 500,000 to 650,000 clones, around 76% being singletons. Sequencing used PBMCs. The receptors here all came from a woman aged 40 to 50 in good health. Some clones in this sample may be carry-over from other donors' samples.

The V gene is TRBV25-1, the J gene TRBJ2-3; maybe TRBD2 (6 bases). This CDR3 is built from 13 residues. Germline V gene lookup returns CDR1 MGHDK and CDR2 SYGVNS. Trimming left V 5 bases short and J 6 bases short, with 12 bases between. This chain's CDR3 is CASSHPGLDTQYF. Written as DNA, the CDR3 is TGTGCCAGCAGTCACCCGGGACTGGATACGCAGTATTTT. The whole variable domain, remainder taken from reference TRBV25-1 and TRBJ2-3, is EADIYQTPRYLVIGTGKKITLECSQTMGHDKMYWYQQDPGMELHLIHYSYGVNSTEKGDLSSESTVSRIRTEHFPLTLESARPSHTSQYLCASSHPGLDTQYFGPGTRLTVL.

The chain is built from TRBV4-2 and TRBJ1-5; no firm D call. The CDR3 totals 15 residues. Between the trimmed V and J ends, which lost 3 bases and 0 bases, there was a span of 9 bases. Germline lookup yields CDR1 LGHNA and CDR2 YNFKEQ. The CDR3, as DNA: TGTGCCAGCAGCCAGGCAAGGAATAGCAATCAGCCCCAGCATTTT. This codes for CASSQARNSNQPQHF.